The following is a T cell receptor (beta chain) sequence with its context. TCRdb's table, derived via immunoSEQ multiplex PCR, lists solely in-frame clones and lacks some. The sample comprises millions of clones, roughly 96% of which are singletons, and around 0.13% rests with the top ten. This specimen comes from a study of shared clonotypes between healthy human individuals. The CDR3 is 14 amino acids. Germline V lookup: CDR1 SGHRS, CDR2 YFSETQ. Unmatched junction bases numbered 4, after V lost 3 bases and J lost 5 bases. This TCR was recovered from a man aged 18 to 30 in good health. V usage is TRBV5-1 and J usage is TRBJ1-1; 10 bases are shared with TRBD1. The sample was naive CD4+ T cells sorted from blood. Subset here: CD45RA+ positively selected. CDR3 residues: CASSWGTGVTEAFF. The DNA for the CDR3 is TGCGCCAGCAGCTGGGGGACAGGGGTGACTGAAGCTTTCTTT.